Reported below is one T cell receptor (beta chain). The sample comes from a study of T cell changes during pregnancy in multiple sclerosis. Assay used: immunoSEQ multiplex PCR; TCRdb lists only in-frame clones, some missing. The top ten clones hold less than 0.25% of a sample with approximately 52,000 clones, 85% to 95% of them seen once. This TCR was sampled from a female donor with multiple sclerosis, enrolled in a pregnancy study. This sample comprised CD4+ T cells from peripheral blood mononuclear cells, obtained in the third trimester of pregnancy.

The CDR3 protein is CAWSVRRSGEQYF. DNA for the CDR3: TGTGCCTGGAGTGTTAGGAGATCCGGGGAGCAGTACTTC. The V gene is TRBV30, the J gene TRBJ2-7; D ambiguous. V was shortened by 0 bases and J by 7 bases, with 13 bases between the two germline ends. CDR3 length equals 13 residues. From germline, CDR1 is GTSNPN and CDR2 SVGIG (reference sequence).